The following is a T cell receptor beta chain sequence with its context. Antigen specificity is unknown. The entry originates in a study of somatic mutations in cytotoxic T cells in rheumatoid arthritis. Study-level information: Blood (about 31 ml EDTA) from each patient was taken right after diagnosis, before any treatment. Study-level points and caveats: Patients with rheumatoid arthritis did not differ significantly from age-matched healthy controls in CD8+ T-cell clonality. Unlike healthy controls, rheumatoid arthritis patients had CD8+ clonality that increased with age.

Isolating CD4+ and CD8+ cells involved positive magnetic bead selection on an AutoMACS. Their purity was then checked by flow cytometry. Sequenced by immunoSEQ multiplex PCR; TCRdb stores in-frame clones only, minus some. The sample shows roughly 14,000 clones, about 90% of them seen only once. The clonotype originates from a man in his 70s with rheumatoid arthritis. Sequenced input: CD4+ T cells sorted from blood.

The CDR3 DNA reads as TGCGCCAGCAGTGATGAACCGGCCGGGGAGCTGTTTTTT. Residues: CASSDEPAGELFF. The chain uses TRBV10-1 and TRBJ2-2, with D hard to call. The germline V gene encodes CDR1 WNHNN and CDR2 SYGVQD (reference sequence). The CDR3 spans 13 residues. V dropped 3 bases and J dropped 6 bases, with 8 bases sitting between them.